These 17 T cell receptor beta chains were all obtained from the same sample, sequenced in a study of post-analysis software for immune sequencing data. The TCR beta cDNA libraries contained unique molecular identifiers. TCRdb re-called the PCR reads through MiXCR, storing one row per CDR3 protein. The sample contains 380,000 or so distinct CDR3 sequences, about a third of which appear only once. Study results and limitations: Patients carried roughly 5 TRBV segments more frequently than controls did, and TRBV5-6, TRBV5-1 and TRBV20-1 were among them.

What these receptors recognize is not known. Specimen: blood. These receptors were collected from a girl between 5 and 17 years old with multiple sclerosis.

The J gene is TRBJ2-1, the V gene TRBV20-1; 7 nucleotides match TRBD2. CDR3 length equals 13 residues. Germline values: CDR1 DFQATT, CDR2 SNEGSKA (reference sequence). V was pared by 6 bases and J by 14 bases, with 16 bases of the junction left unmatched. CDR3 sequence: CSARSSLAAREFF. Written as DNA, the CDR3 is TGCAGTGCCCGTTCCAGTCTAGCGGCGAGAGAGTTCTTC.

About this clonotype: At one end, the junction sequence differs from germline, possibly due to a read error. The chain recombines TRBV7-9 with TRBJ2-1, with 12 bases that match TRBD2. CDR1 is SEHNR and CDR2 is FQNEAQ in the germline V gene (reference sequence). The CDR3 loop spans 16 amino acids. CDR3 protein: CASSSRTSGVYIEQFF. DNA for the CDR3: TGTGCCAGCAGCTCTCGGACTAGCGGGGTTTACATTGAGCAGTTCTTC. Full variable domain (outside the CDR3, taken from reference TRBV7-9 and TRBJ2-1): DTGVSQNPRHKITKRGQNVTFRCDPISEHNRLYWYRQTLGQGPEFLTYFQNEAQLEKSRLLSDRFSAERPKGSFSTLEIQRTEQGDSAMYLCASSSRTSGVYIEQFFGPGTRLTVL.

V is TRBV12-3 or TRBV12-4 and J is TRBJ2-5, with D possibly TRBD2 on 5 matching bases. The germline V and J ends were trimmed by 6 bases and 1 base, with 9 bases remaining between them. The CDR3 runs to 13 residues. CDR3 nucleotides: TGTGCCAGCAGCAAGACTATCCAAGAGACCCAGTACTTC. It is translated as CASSKTIQETQYF.

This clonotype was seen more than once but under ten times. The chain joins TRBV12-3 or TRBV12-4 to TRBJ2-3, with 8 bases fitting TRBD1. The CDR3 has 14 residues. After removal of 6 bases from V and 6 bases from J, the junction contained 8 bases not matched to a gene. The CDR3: CASRSDRAGDTQYF. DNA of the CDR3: TGTGCCAGCAGATCGGACAGGGCAGGGGATACGCAGTATTTT.

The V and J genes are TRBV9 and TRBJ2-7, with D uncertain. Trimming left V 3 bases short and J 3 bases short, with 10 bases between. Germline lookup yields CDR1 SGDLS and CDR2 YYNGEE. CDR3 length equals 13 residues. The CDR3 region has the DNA TGTGCCAGCAGCGAGGGCTTAAGCTACGAGCAGTACTTC. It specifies CASSEGLSYEQYF.

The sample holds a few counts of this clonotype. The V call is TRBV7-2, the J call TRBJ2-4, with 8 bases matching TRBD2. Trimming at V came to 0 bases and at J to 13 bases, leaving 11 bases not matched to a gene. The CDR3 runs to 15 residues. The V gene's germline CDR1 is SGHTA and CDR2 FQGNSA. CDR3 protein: CASSLALRGASKQYF. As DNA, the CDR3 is TGTGCCAGCAGCTTAGCGTTGCGGGGGGCGTCCAAGCAGTACTTC.

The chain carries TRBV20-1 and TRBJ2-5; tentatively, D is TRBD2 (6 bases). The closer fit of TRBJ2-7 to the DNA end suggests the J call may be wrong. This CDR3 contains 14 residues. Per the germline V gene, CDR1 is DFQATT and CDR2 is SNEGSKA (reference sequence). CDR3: CSARLAGQGVEQYF. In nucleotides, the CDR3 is TGCAGTGCTAGATTGGCGGGGCAGGGAGTCGAGCAGTACTTC.

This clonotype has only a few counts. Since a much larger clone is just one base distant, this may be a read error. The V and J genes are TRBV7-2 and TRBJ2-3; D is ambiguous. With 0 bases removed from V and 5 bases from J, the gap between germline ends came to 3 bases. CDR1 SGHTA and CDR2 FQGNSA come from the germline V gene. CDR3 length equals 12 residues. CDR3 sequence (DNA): TGTGCCAGCAGCTTAGCGGTAGATACGCAGTATTTT. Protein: CASSLAVDTQYF.

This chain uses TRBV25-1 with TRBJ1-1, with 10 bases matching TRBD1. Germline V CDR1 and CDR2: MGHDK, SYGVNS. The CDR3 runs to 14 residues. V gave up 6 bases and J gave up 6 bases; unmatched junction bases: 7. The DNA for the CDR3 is TGTGCCAGCAGGAAAGACAGGGGGCCCCCTGAAGCTTTCTTT. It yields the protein CASRKDRGPPEAFF.

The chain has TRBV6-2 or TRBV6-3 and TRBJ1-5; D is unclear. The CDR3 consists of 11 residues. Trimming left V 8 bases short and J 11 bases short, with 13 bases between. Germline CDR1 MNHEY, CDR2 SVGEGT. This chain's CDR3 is CASSPGMAQHF. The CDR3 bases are TGTGCCAGCTCCCCCGGGATGGCCCAGCATTTT.

This CDR3 reads CASSSRDRLMNTEAFF. CDR3 nucleotides: TGTGCCAGCAGCTCCCGGGACAGACTCATGAACACTGAAGCTTTCTTT. This chain joins TRBV7-6 and TRBJ1-1, with 7 nucleotides matching TRBD1. J gave up 0 bases and V 4 bases, and 8 bases lay outside the gene matches. The length of the CDR3 is 16 residues. CDR1 and CDR2 (germline): SGHVS, FNYEAQ. The variable domain in full, completed from reference TRBV7-6 and TRBJ1-1, reads GAGVSQSPRYKVTKRGQDVALRCDPISGHVSLYWYRQALGQGPEFLTYFNYEAQQDKSGLPNDRFSAERPEGSISTLTIQRTEQRDSAMYRCASSSRDRLMNTEAFFGQGTRLTVV.

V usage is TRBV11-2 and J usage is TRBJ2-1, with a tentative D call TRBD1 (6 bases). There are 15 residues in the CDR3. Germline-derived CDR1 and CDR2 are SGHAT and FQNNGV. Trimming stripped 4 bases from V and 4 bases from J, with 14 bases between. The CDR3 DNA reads TGTGCCAGCAGCTCCTCCGGGACATATTACAATGAGCAGTTCTTC. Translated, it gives CASSSSGTYYNEQFF.

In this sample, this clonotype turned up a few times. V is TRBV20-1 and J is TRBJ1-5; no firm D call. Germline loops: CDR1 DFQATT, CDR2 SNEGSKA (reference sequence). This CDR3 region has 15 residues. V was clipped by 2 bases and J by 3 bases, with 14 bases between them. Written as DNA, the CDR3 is TGCAGTGCTAGATATGCAGGCGGGCTCAATCAGCCCCAGCATTTT. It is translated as CSARYAGGLNQPQHF.

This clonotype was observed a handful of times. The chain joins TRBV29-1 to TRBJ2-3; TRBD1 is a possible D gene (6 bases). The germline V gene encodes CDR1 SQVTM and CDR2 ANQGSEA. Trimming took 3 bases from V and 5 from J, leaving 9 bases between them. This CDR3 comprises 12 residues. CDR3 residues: CSVDRRGDTQYF. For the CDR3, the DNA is TGCAGCGTTGACCGCAGGGGAGATACGCAGTATTTT.

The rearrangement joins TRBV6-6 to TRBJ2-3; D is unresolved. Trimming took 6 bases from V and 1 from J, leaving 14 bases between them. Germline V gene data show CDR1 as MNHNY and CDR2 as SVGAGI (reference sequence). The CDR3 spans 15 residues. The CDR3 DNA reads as TGTGCCAGCAGCCTCCTGGGGTCTGGCACAGATACGCAGTATTTT. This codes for CASSLLGSGTDTQYF.

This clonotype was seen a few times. CDR3 region: CASSLVGQLGGNSPLHF. DNA of the CDR3: TGTGCCAGCAGCTTAGTTGGCCAGCTTGGGGGTAATTCACCCCTCCACTTT. The rearrangement uses TRBV7-2 and TRBJ1-6, with TRBD1 as a possible D gene (5 bases). This CDR3 is built from 17 residues. V lost 1 base and J 6 bases, leaving 16 bases between the germline ends. The germline V gene has CDR1 SGHTA and CDR2 FQGNSA.

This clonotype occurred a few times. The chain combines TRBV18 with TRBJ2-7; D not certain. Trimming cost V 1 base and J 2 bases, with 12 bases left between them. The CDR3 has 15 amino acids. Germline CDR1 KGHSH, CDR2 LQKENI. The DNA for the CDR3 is TGTGCCAGCTCACCACGTCCAGAGACCACCTACGAGCAGTACTTC. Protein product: CASSPRPETTYEQYF. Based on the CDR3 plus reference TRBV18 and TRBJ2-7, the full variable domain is NAGVMQNPRHLVRRRGQEARLRCSPMKGHSHVYWYRQLPEEGLKFMVYLQKENIIDESGMPKERFSAEFPKEGPSILRIQQVVRGDSAAYFCASSPRPETTYEQYFGPGTRLTVT.